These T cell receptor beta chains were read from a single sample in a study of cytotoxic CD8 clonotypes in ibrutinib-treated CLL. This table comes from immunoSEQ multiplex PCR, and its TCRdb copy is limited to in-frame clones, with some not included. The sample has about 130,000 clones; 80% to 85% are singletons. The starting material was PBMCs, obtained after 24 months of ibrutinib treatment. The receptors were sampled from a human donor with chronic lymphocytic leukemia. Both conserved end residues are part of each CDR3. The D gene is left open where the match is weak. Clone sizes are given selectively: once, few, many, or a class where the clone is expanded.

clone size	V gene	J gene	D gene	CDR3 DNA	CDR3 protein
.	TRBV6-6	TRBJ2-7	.	TGTGCCAGCAGTTACGGAGAGTTCTACGAGCAGTACTTC	CASSYGEFYEQYF
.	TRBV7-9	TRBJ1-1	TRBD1	TGTGCCAGCAGCCCGCGGACAGGGGAAGGAATGAACACTGAAGCTTTCTTT	CASSPRTGEGMNTEAFF
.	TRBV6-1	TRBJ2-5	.	TGTGCCAGCAGTGAAGGACTTGACACATTGTACCAAGAGACCCAGTACTTC	CASSEGLDTLYQETQYF
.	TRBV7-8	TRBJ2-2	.	TGTGCCAGCAGCACAATCGGTGACAGCCTCACCGGGGAGCTGTTTTTT	CASSTIGDSLTGELFF
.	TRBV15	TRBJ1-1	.	TGTGCCACCAGCAGAGTTCGCATTTCGGGTGAAGCTTTCTTT	CATSRVRISGEAFF
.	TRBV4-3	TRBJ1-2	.	TGCGCCAGCAGCCAAGATCGCGGGAGTGCCCAAAATTATGGCTACACCTTC	CASSQDRGSAQNYGYTF
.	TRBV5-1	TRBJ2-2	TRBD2	TGCGCCAGCAGCCAGGGACTAGCGGAGAACACCGGGGAGCTGTTTTTT	CASSQGLAENTGELFF
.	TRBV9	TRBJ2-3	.	TGTGCCAGCAGCACAAAACCAGTAGAAAGCGCAGATACGCAGTATTTT	CASSTKPVESADTQYF
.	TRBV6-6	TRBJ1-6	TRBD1	TGTGCCAGCAGATTGACAGGGAATTCACCCCTCCACTTT	CASRLTGNSPLHF
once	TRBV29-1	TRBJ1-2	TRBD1	TGCAGCGTCTCCGACAGGGGGCTTAGTGGCTACACCTTC	CSVSDRGLSGYTF
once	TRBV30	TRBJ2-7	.	TGTGCCTGGAGTAAAATGGCATCAAGGTCCTACGAGCAGTACTTC	CAWSKMASRSYEQYF
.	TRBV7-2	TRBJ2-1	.	TGTGCCAGCAGGGAGAGCGGGCTCTCCTACAATGAGCAGTTCTTC	CASRESGLSYNEQFF
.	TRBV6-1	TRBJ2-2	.	TGTGCCAGCAGTGCCCCCGCCCCAATCGGGAAAACCGGGGAGCTGTTTTTT	CASSAPAPIGKTGELFF
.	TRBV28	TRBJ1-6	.	TGTGCCAGCAGTTTTAGGGACGTAAATCGCCTTAATTCACCCCTCCACTTT	CASSFRDVNRLNSPLHF
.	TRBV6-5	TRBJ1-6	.	TGTGCCAGCAGTTACGCTAATTCACCCCTCCACTTT	CASSYANSPLHF
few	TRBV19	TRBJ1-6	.	TGTGCCAGTAGAGGGAGGCGTACCGATTCACCCCTCCACTTT	CASRGRRTDSPLHF
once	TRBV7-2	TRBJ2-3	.	TGTGCCAGCAGCTTTCGACTAGCAGATACGCAGTATTTT	CASSFRLADTQYF
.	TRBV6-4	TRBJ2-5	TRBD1	TGTGCCAGCAGTGCCCCGGACAGGGCCCAAGAGACCCAGTACTTC	CASSAPDRAQETQYF
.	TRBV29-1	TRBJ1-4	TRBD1	TGCAGCGCCCAGGACAGGACAACAACTAATGAAAAACTGTTTTTT	CSAQDRTTTNEKLFF
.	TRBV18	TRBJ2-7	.	TGTGCCAGCTCACCGGGACTGGGATCCTACGAGCAGTACTTC	CASSPGLGSYEQYF
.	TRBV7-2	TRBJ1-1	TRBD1	TGTGCCAGCAGCCGGACGTCGGTCAGGGGGCCTTGGGCTGAAGCTTTCTTT	CASSRTSVRGPWAEAFF
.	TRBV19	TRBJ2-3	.	TGTGCCAGTAGGCCCCCTTTGGGGGATACGCAGTATTTT	CASRPPLGDTQYF